This entry describes one T cell receptor beta chain. No antigen is known for it. This CDR3 spans 16 amino acids. CDR1 and CDR2 from the germline V gene are MNHEY and SMNVEV (reference sequence). The sample belongs to a study of CXCR3-negative and CXCR3-positive naive CD8 T cells. General study results and limits: After cryopreservation, expression of CXCR3 was partially reduced, and most assays were run with fresh PBMCs. Both naive subsets showed comparably high diversity, and memory CD8+ cells showed much lower diversity. Comparison of naive CXCR3-negative and CXCR3-positive cells revealed similar TRBV-TRBJ usage, while memory cells differed.

The study made its TRB cDNA libraries by 5' RACE, adding UMI labels. TCRdb reprocessed the 5' RACE reads, keeping one entry per CDR3 protein, no DNA. The sample table includes about 130,000 distinct CDR3 sequences. CD45RO-CCR7+CD27+CD95- cells counted as naive CD8+ T cells. This TCR came from a human donor in good health. Some clones in this sample may be carry-over from other donors' samples. The gene calls are TRBV27 and TRBJ1-1; the TCRdb call, TRBD1, lacks DNA for checking. Sequencing used naive CXCR3- CD8+ T cells from blood. The subset here: CD45RO-CCR7+CD27+CD95- naive CD8+ T cells lacking CXCR3 (TNR3-). CDR3 sequence: CASSSRSQGRDTEAFF.